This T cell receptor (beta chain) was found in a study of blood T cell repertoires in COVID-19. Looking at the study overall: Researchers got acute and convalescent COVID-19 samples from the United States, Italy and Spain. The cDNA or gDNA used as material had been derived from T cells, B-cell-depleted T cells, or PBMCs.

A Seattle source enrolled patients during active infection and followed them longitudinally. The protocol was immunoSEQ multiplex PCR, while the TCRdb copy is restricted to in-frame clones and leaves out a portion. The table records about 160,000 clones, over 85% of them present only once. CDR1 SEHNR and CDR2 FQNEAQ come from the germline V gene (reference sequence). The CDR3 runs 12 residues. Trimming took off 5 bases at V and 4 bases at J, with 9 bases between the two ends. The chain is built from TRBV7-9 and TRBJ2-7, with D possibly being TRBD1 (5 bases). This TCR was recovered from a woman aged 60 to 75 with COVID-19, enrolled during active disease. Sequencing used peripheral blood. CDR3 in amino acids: CASSKDTYEQYF. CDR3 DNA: TGTGCCAGCAGCAAGGACACTTACGAGCAGTACTTC.